This TCR beta chain was captured by sequencing in a study of control samples from healthy donors and cancer patients. V lost 0 bases, J lost 8 bases, and 13 bases lay in between. The CDR3 is 15 amino acids. Germline CDR1 reads LNHNV; CDR2 reads YYDKDF (reference sequence). Only one count was recorded for this clone. TCRdb's table, derived via immunoSEQ multiplex PCR, lists solely in-frame clones and lacks some. Found here are around 190,000 clones, more than 80% of them singletons; the top ten hold 1.1% to 1.5%. This chain links TRBV15 with TRBJ1-4, with D perhaps TRBD1 (5 bases). This clonotype was sampled from a man in his thirties or forties in good health. Sequenced sample: blood. CDR3 sequence reads: CATSRDGTGGEKLFF. The DNA of the CDR3 is TGTGCCACCAGCAGAGATGGCACAGGCGGGGAAAAACTGTTTTTT.